Listed below are T cell receptor beta chains from one sample, sequenced in a study of blood T cell repertoires in COVID-19. The table came from immunoSEQ multiplex PCR; TCRdb's copy has only in-frame clones and leaves some out. The sample lists some 230,000 clones, approximately 84% seen once, with roughly 3% in the top ten. The sample was peripheral blood. The receptors come from a woman aged 25 to 39 who had recovered from COVID-19. The CDR3 runs from the conserved cysteine through the conserved F or W. Fields, in order: J gene, D gene, clone size, V gene, CDR3 protein, CDR3 DNA. D genes are given only for firm matches. Part of the rows lack a size; the others show once, few, many or a class for expanded clones.

TRBJ1-2 NA NA TRBV19 CASSFPGNYGYTF TGTGCCAGTAGTTTCCCGGGAAACTATGGCTACACCTTC
TRBJ2-3 NA NA TRBV5-1 CASSVYTDTQYF TGCGCCAGCAGCGTTTACACAGATACGCAGTATTTT
TRBJ2-7 TRBD1 once TRBV5-1 CASSSHQGVTYEQYF TGCGCCAGCAGCTCCCACCAGGGGGTCACCTACGAGCAGTACTTC
TRBJ2-1 NA NA TRBV7-8 CASSLGSGGGSSYNEQFF TGTGCCAGCAGCTTAGGAAGCGGCGGGGGCAGCTCCTACAATGAGCAGTTCTTC
TRBJ1-6 NA NA TRBV2 CASRQTGGNNSPLHF TGTGCCAGCCGTCAAACCGGGGGTAATAATTCACCCCTCCACTTT
TRBJ2-7 NA NA TRBV3-1/TRBV3-2 CASSLAGEQYF TGTGCCAGCAGCCTAGCCGGCGAGCAGTACTTC
TRBJ1-2 TRBD1 NA TRBV27 CASSTSSGGWGYTF TGTGCCAGCAGTACCTCTTCAGGGGGCTGGGGCTACACCTTC
TRBJ1-1 TRBD1 NA TRBV3-1/TRBV3-2 CASSLRQGAFSEAFF TGTGCCAGCAGCCTTCGACAGGGGGCGTTTTCTGAAGCTTTCTTT
TRBJ2-7 TRBD2 NA TRBV15 CATSRVGGSYEQYF TGTGCCACCAGCAGAGTCGGGGGGTCTTACGAGCAGTACTTC
TRBJ2-3 TRBD2 NA TRBV5-1 CASSLEGLADGGDTQYF TGCGCCAGCAGCTTGGAGGGACTAGCGGATGGAGGAGATACGCAGTATTTT
TRBJ1-1 TRBD1 NA TRBV28 CASSSTGQFTAEAFF TGTGCCAGCAGTTCTACGGGACAGTTCACAGCTGAAGCTTTCTTT